The T cell receptor beta chain described here comes from a study of T cells after posttransplantation cyclophosphamide. Assay: immunoSEQ multiplex PCR; the TCRdb copy retains only in-frame clones and omits some. The sample yields 42,000 or so clones, about nine tenths seen once. Trimming pared 5 bases from V and 8 bases from J, leaving 13 bases between. Germline V CDR1 and CDR2: SEHNR, FQNEAQ (reference sequence). This CDR3 spans 13 amino acids. A marrow graft followed busulfan-fludarabine conditioning, with cyclophosphamide on days +3 and +4. About this clone: As yet, its antigen is unknown.

Study results and limitations: TRB clonality was highly associated with recipient CMV seropositivity and reactivation.

This clonotype was obtained from a male patient in his sixties who received an allogeneic stem cell transplant from a related donor and was CMV-positive. Some T cells may trace back to the graft donor. The chain carries TRBV7-9 and TRBJ2-1; possible D gene TRBD1, 6 bases. The source was PBMCs, collected about 60 days after allogeneic stem cell transplant with posttransplant cyclophosphamide. Here the CDR3 DNA reads TGTGCCAGCAGCCCTGGGACACTCGATGAGCAGTTCTTC. It encodes CASSPGTLDEQFF.